The TCR beta chain described here comes from a study of Ad26.COV2.S vaccination and SARS-CoV-2 variants. Germline V gives CDR1 MDHEN, CDR2 SYDVKM. The CDR3 length is 15 residues. The V and J ends lost 10 bases and 0 bases respectively, with 16 bases between them. Treatment: approximately 18 received Ad26.COV2.S at low or high dose, single or two shots; about 5 received placebo; per-sample allocation not given. The samples date from day 63 after the first vaccine or placebo injection. TCRdb's copy holds only in-frame clones and misses some; the assay was immunoSEQ multiplex PCR. The top ten clones hold around 10% of a sample with around 300,000 clones, about 88% of them seen once.

The rearrangement uses TRBV28 and TRBJ1-5; perhaps TRBD1 as D (6 bases). The sequencing used peripheral blood, collected in a trial of Ad26.COV2.S vaccine versus placebo. This TCR came from a person between 18 and 65 years old who received the Ad26.COV2.S COVID-19 vaccine or a placebo. In nucleotides, the CDR3 is TGTGCCACCGAAAGTCAGGGGCTTAGCAATCAGCCCCAGCATTTT. Amino acid sequence: CATESQGLSNQPQHF.